One and the same sample provided the 5 T cell receptor beta chains below, sequenced in a study of blood T cell repertoires in COVID-19. Here immunoSEQ multiplex PCR was the method, and the copy in TCRdb shows in-frame clones only, minus some. Altogether around 170,000 clones are present, about 86% being singletons, with the ten largest covering 14%. The sample taken for sequencing was peripheral blood. The receptor set was obtained from a man aged 25-45 years with active or convalescent COVID-19.

This chain connects TRBV28 to TRBJ2-5; 7 nucleotides line up with TRBD2. The V segment lost 4 bases and the J segment 0 bases; nucleotides outside the gene matches: 8. This CDR3 is 16 amino acids long. Looked up from germline, CDR1 is MDHEN and CDR2 is SYDVKM. This CDR3 reads CASSSRGDLYQETQYF. CDR3 DNA: TGTGCCAGCAGTTCACGGGGGGACCTGTACCAAGAGACCCAGTACTTC.

The DNA for the CDR3 is TGCGCCAGCAGCCAGGTCGAACGGGGGAACACTGAAGCTTTCTTT. Translating it yields CASSQVERGNTEAFF. J is TRBJ1-1 and V is TRBV4-3, with D hard to call. Per the germline V gene, CDR1 is LGHNA and CDR2 is YSLEER. V lost 3 bases to trimming and J lost 1 base, with 12 bases between them. The CDR3 sequence is 15 residues long.

This clone appeared a few times. The rearrangement links TRBV5-1 to TRBJ1-2, with 7 bases matching TRBD1. Trimming took 6 bases from V and 8 from J; bases not matched to a gene: 13. The CDR3 is 14 residues long. Germline assignment: CDR1 SGHRS and CDR2 YFSETQ. The CDR3 loop is CASNLGGSRQGYTF. CDR3 bases: TGCGCCAGCAATTTAGGGGGCTCGAGGCAGGGCTACACCTTC. The full variable domain, rest sourced from reference TRBV5-1 and TRBJ1-2, is KAGVTQTPRYLIKTRGQQVTLSCSPISGHRSVSWYQQTPGQGLQFLFEYFSETQRNKGNFPGRFSGRQFSNSRSEMNVSTLELGDSALYLCASNLGGSRQGYTFGSGTRLTVV.

The rearrangement links TRBV6-6 to TRBJ1-2; 8 positions agree with TRBD1. Trimming removed 5 bases from V and 8 bases from J; junction bases left unmatched: 10. In germline, CDR1 is MNHNY, CDR2 SVGAGI (reference sequence). There are 14 residues in the CDR3. CDR3 nucleotides: TGTGCCAGCAGTCCTATACCAGGGGGCCAGGGCTACACCTTC. This sequence encodes CASSPIPGGQGYTF.

Regarding this clone: This sample also contains other DNA sequences that code for the same CDR3. The genes are TRBV24-1 and TRBJ2-3; D possibly corresponds to TRBD1 (6 bases). The CDR3 is 14 residues long. Trimming cost V 7 bases and J 0 bases, with 10 bases left between them. CDR1 is KGHDR, CDR2 SFDVKD, per germline. CDR3 sequence: CATRDSSSTDTQYF. The CDR3 nucleotides read TGTGCCACCAGGGACAGTTCAAGCACAGATACGCAGTATTTT.